The present T cell receptor delta chain was sequenced within a study of DNA immune sequencing with unique molecular identifiers (dated by TCRdb to 2020 to 2022). Study-wide context: Immunomagnetic cell separation was used to enrich gammadelta T cells from buffy coats, and the genomic DNA of the enriched gammadelta T cells was sequenced. In the comparison of enriched versus non-enriched samples, 100 ng of enriched gammadelta T-cell DNA and around 1 ug of non-enriched PBMC DNA were sequenced. Fluorescence-activated cell sorting was used to enrich gammadelta T cells from PBMC of about 9 healthy individuals. The study developed and validated an ultrasensitive DNA-based TRD repertoire sequencing method using PCR-introduced unique molecular identifiers. Healthy individuals were used as donors, and sorted peripheral blood gammadelta T cells were profiled from some 11 of these donors. Validation of the method was performed on synthetic reference molecules and on blood samples from healthy individuals. Overall study outcomes, separate from this receptor: TRD repertoire diversity differed among healthy donors, and several donors were highly oligoclonal, with the top 5 clonotypes making up more than half of productive molecules. Among clonotypes in healthy donors, the most frequent TRD rearrangement was TRDV2 paired with TRDJ1. The primer-based approach is unable to detect novel TRD sequences that the primers do not target.

The library relied on multiplex PCR. A 32-plex assay with primers for all 8 TRDV and 4 TRDJ genes covering the CDR3 was used to amplify genomic DNA. A 12-nucleotide UMI was introduced during approximately 3 barcoding PCR cycles, after which a second PCR was performed with Illumina adapter primers. Libraries were purified with AMPure XP beads and quality-checked on a Fragment Analyzer with the HS NGS Fragment kit. An Illumina MiniSeq mid-output kit with around 19% PhiX and 150 cycles of paired-end reads was used for sequencing. The authors' pipeline ran thus. MIGEC version 1.2.9 was used to process reads, grouping reads by UMI and building error-corrected consensus sequences. Modified VDJtools version 1.2.1 scripts and the tcR R package were used for post-processing. Public reads were reanalyzed in TCRdb with CATT, and rows carrying the same DNA were merged afterwards. The V and J calls were determined by TCRdb, not by the authors. Across this sample there are 2,000 to 2,500 delta-chain clones, with approximately 10% seen only once. The ten largest make up around 52% of the sample.

The CDR3 goes from the cysteine to the phenylalanine over 15 residues. Only the CDR3 DNA is retained, 45 bases long and in frame from the first base. The junction shows trimming of 5 bases on V and 4 bases on J, and the gene matches do not reach 8 bases of it. Based on the germline V gene, the CDR1 and CDR2 sequences are GEAIGNYY and EKD. This clone was counted a few times. The antigen it binds to is not known. The TCRdb record carries a much larger clone's protein, which differs from this DNA's translation at residue 9; a read error is the likely cause, and the protein listed here is the DNA translation.

This sequence was found in a human donor in good health. Sequenced input: gamma-delta T cells enriched from blood buffy coat, or unenriched PBMCs (not recorded which). The sequence is built from TRDV2 and TRDJ1, with 11 central nucleotides matching TRDD3. The CDR3 sequence is CACAQLGDKDDKLIF. The DNA sequence follows: TGTGCCTGTGCCCAACTGGGGGATAAGGACGATAAACTCATCTTT.